This T cell receptor (beta chain) was sequenced for a study of cytotoxic CD8 clonotypes in ibrutinib-treated CLL. About the study: The study included about 11 relapsed/refractory and 15 treatment-naive patients; roughly 17 had IGHV unmutated disease.

Using immunoSEQ multiplex PCR, the repertoire was profiled, and TCRdb retains in-frame clones only, with some absent. There are roughly 130,000 clones in the sample; about 91% occur only once, and roughly a tenth lies in the top ten. Note on this clone: One junction end does not reproduce the germline sequence, and a read error may be involved.

This CDR3 has 12 amino acids. CDR1 and CDR2 from the germline V gene are LNHDA and SQIVND (reference sequence). V usage is TRBV19 and J usage is TRBJ1-1, with D unresolved. This sample comprised PBMCs, obtained after 12 months of ibrutinib treatment. This TCR was recovered from a human donor with chronic lymphocytic leukemia. CDR3 coding DNA: TGTGCCAGTAGTATTAGAAACACCGAAGCTTTCTTT. This encodes CASSIRNTEAFF.